The T cell receptor beta chain under discussion was sequenced for a study of preoperative IRX-2 immunotherapy in early breast cancer. Repertoires were generated with immunoSEQ multiplex PCR, while TCRdb's copy carries only in-frame clones and drops some. This sample yields 20,000 to 30,000 clones, of which just under 80% are seen a single time; 2% to 2.5% belongs to the top ten. This CDR3 is built from 14 residues. The ends were cut back, 3 bases at V and 6 bases at J, with 12 bases in the middle. Germline V CDR1 and CDR2: SGHNT, YENEEA. Described treatment: preoperative locoregional IRX-2 cytokine immunotherapy. Samples came from a phase Ib trial of preoperative locoregional IRX-2 cytokine immunotherapy.

The sample in question was lymph node tissue, obtained before IRX-2 immunotherapy. This TCR came from a human donor with breast cancer. The chain uses TRBV11-3 and TRBJ1-3; D ambiguous. Here the CDR3 DNA reads TGTGCCAGCAGCTTGGACGGGCGGGCAAACACCATATATTTT. It translates to CASSLDGRANTIYF.